One and the same sample provided the 18 T cell receptor beta chains below, sequenced in a study of Graves' ophthalmopathy and Graves' hyperthyroidism. The TCR beta CDR3 regions underwent amplification from RNA transcripts. Second-round multiplex PCR came after first-round RT-PCR with HTBI primers. Each CDR3 protein gets one entry after TCRdb re-called the multiplex PCR reads with MiXCR. The sample lists 680,000 or so distinct CDR3 sequences, around a fifth occurring once. What was sequenced was peripheral blood. Receptors originate from a woman aged 18 to 35 with stable Graves' hyperthyroidism. Some clones in this sample may be carry-over from other donors' samples.

This clonotype was detected many times. The chain recombines TRBV29-1 with TRBJ2-7; 9 bases match TRBD1. Germline CDR1 and CDR2: SQVTM and ANQGSEA. The length of the CDR3 is 13 residues. The V segment lost 6 bases and the J segment 3 bases; nucleotides outside the gene matches: 6. CDR3 sequence reads: CSVDRGMGYEQYF. The CDR3 DNA follows: TGCAGCGTGGACAGGGGAATGGGCTACGAGCAGTACTTC.

This clonotype was seen repeatedly, ten times or more. V usage is TRBV20-1 and J usage is TRBJ2-5; D may be TRBD1 or TRBD2 (5 bases each). The CDR3 totals 16 residues. From germline, CDR1 is DFQATT and CDR2 SNEGSKA (reference sequence). V dropped 6 bases and J dropped 3 bases, with 23 bases sitting between them. The DNA for the CDR3 is TGCAGTGCCCGGGACCTGGTCAGGAACGTAGAAGAGACCCAGTACTTC. This sequence encodes CSARDLVRNVEETQYF.

This clonotype was detected many times. CDR3 region: CAISDVGEPSYEQYF. For the CDR3, the DNA is TGTGCCATCAGTGATGTGGGGGAACCATCCTACGAGCAGTACTTC. The chain joins TRBV10-3 to TRBJ2-7; the D call may be TRBD1 or TRBD2 (5 bases each). The germline gives CDR1 ENHRY, CDR2 SYGVKD. The length of the CDR3 is 15 residues. V lost 3 bases and J lost 1, with 13 bases in between.

The V gene is TRBV6-5, the J gene TRBJ1-3; D is unresolved. V was pared by 0 bases and J by 0 bases, with 6 bases between. The CDR3 is 15 amino acids. Germline CDR1 is MNHEY and CDR2 is SVGAGI. The CDR3 DNA is TGTGCCAGCAGTTACTCGCCATTCTCTGGAAACACCATATATTTT. Its protein product is CASSYSPFSGNTIYF.

Many counts were recorded for this clonotype. V and J are TRBV5-1 and TRBJ2-2, with TRBD1 as a possible D gene (6 bases). There are 16 residues in the CDR3. Trimming stripped 0 bases from V and 3 bases from J, with 12 bases between. From germline, CDR1 is SGHRS and CDR2 YFSETQ. CDR3 loop: CASSLVRGPDTGELFF. The CDR3 DNA sequence: TGCGCCAGCAGCTTGGTCAGGGGCCCCGACACCGGGGAGCTGTTTTTT.

This clonotype has only a few counts. For the CDR3, the DNA is TGCAGTGCTAGACCCGATACAGGGGGCGGAGAGACCCAGTACTTC. It translates to CSARPDTGGGETQYF. The V and J genes are TRBV20-1 and TRBJ2-5; the match to TRBD1 covers 9 bases. Germline values: CDR1 DFQATT, CDR2 SNEGSKA (reference sequence). J gave up 4 bases and V 2 bases, and 8 bases lay outside the gene matches. There are 15 residues in the CDR3.

This chain links TRBV25-1 with TRBJ2-7, with TRBD2 as a possible D gene (5 bases). This CDR3 has 12 amino acids. V gave up 3 bases and J gave up 6 bases, with 9 bases separating them. Germline lookup yields CDR1 MGHDK and CDR2 SYGVNS. This CDR3 reads CASSDREFEQYF. CDR3 coding DNA: TGTGCCAGCAGTGATAGGGAGTTCGAGCAGTACTTC.

Many counts were recorded for this clonotype. The V call is TRBV28, the J call TRBJ1-1; a possible D gene is TRBD1 (5 bases). This CDR3 region has 15 residues. Germline CDR1 MDHEN, CDR2 SYDVKM. V gave up 2 bases and J gave up 5 bases, with 15 bases separating them. The chain's CDR3 is CASSLPGARGTEAFF. The CDR3 bases are TGTGCCAGCAGTTTACCCGGGGCTCGTGGGACTGAAGCTTTCTTT.

The chain carries TRBV6-5 and TRBJ1-2; a possible D gene is TRBD1 (6 bases). CDR3 size: 14 residues. Germline lookup yields CDR1 MNHEY and CDR2 SVGAGI. The V end lost 2 bases, the J end lost 6 bases, and 13 bases lay between the germline ends. In nucleotides, the CDR3 is TGTGCCAGCAGTTACACAGACAGGCGTAATGGCTACACCTTC. It specifies CASSYTDRRNGYTF.

The V gene is TRBV5-1, the J gene TRBJ2-7; no clear D gene. This CDR3 contains 14 residues. Germline CDR1 and CDR2: SGHRS and YFSETQ. Trimming took off 2 bases at V and 3 bases at J, with 12 bases between the two ends. The CDR3 sequence: CASSFHDGSYEQYF. CDR3 DNA sequence: TGCGCCAGCAGCTTCCACGACGGAAGCTACGAGCAGTACTTC.

The CDR3 here is CASSLIQGQGEAFF. The DNA for the CDR3 is TGTGCCAGCAGCTTAATACAGGGCCAAGGTGAAGCTTTCTTT. The V and J genes are TRBV7-9 and TRBJ1-1; D perhaps matches TRBD1 (6 bases). This CDR3 has 14 residues. Trimming left V 2 bases short and J 7 bases short, with 14 bases between. The germline V gene has CDR1 SEHNR and CDR2 FQNEAQ (reference sequence).

This clonotype has at least ten counts. The rearrangement links TRBV19 to TRBJ2-2; D gene ambiguous. The CDR3 is 14 residues long. The ends were cut back, 7 bases at V and 3 bases at J, with 12 bases in the middle. In germline, CDR1 is LNHDA, CDR2 SQIVND (reference sequence). In DNA, the CDR3 is TGTGCCAGTAAATTGGACCTTTACACCGGGGAGCTGTTTTTT. It translates to CASKLDLYTGELFF.

The chain recombines TRBV3-1 with TRBJ1-3; no reliable D call. V was cut by 3 bases and J by 3 bases, with 12 bases left in between. This CDR3 spans 15 amino acids. Per the germline V gene, CDR1 is LGHDT and CDR2 is YNNKEL (reference sequence). The DNA of the CDR3 is TGTGCCAGCAGCCAGGGGTTTAGGAATGGAAACACCATATATTTT. Protein: CASSQGFRNGNTIYF.

The chain employs TRBV12-3 or TRBV12-4 and TRBJ2-2; 10 nucleotides align to TRBD1. The CDR3 spans 14 residues. Trimming at V came to 8 bases and at J to 7 bases, leaving 7 bases not matched to a gene. CDR3 in amino acids: CASARQGAVGELFF. As DNA, the CDR3 is TGTGCCAGCGCCAGACAGGGGGCAGTCGGGGAGCTGTTTTTT.

The table lists this clonotype with many counts. The V call is TRBV6-5, the J call TRBJ2-7; TRBD2 aligns across 7 bases. The germline CDR1 and CDR2 sequences are MNHEY and SVGAGI. The CDR3 length is 18 residues. V was pared by 7 bases and J by 1 base, with 19 bases of the junction left unmatched. DNA for the CDR3: TGTGCCAGCAATTCCGGGGGGTTTTCGAGAGCTTCGTCCTACGAGCAGTACTTC. Protein sequence: CASNSGGFSRASSYEQYF.

The rearrangement joins TRBV9 to TRBJ2-7, with D possibly TRBD2 on 5 matching bases. The CDR3 consists of 13 residues. Germline V gene lookup returns CDR1 SGDLS and CDR2 YYNGEE. Trimming took 5 bases from V and 3 from J, leaving 12 bases between them. The CDR3: CASREEGFYEQYF. The CDR3 nucleotides read TGTGCCAGCAGGGAAGAGGGATTCTACGAGCAGTACTTC.

The chain combines TRBV5-1 with TRBJ1-1, with a possible D match to TRBD1 (5 bases). Germline lookup yields CDR1 SGHRS and CDR2 YFSETQ. Trimming took 6 bases from V and 9 from J, leaving 21 bases between them. The CDR3 is 14 residues long. The CDR3 DNA reads TGCGCCAGCATTTCACCGGGTCCCGGGACTAAAGCTTTCTTT. Its protein is CASISPGPGTKAFF.

As to this clonotype: This may stem from a read error, because a much larger clone lies one nucleotide away. This chain joins TRBV28 and TRBJ1-1, with D unresolved. The CDR3 has 13 amino acids. The V gene's germline CDR1 is MDHEN and CDR2 SYDVKM. CDR3 DNA: TGTGCCTGCAGTATCGACCTGGGTCCTGAAGCTTTCTTT. As protein: CACSIDLGPEAFF.